This T cell receptor (beta chain) was observed in a study of CD8+ T cells in alopecia areata. Study overall: The SALT score measured affected scalp surface percentage in treated patients.

The treatment is: oral pan-JAK inhibitor, 5-10 mg twice daily. In the case of this clone: Its antigen is still unknown.

After isolation, RNA underwent reverse transcription to generate cDNA as the sequencing template. Sequenced by immunoSEQ multiplex PCR; TCRdb stores in-frame clones only, minus some. This table has about 87,000 clones, 70% to 80% appearing once. Study outcomes and limitations: Against the mouse data, patients shared TCRs less clearly, possibly for HLA reasons.

The CDR3 has 15 residues. V lost 10 bases, J lost 5 bases, and 10 bases stayed unmatched. Germline CDR1 and CDR2: SGHAT and FQNNGV. The V call is TRBV11-2, the J call TRBJ2-1, with TRBD2 matching 11 bases. The TCR sequence derives from a human donor with alopecia areata. The source was CD8+ T cells sorted from blood, collected at week 44, from a patient treated with tofacitinib. CDR3 sequence (DNA): TGTGCCACCAACCTCCCGGGACTAGCGGACAATGAGCAGTTCTTC. Protein product: CATNLPGLADNEQFF. Using reference TRBV11-2 and TRBJ2-1 for the parts outside the CDR3, the full variable domain is EAGVAQSPRYKIIEKRQSVAFWCNPISGHATLYWYQQILGQGPKLLIQFQNNGVVDDSQLPKDRFSAERLKGVDSTLKIQPAKLEDSAVYLCATNLPGLADNEQFFGPGTRLTVL.